Listed below are T cell receptor beta chains from one sample, sequenced in a study of molecular identifiers for immune sequencing clone quantification. TCRdb ran MiXCR on the PCR reads and lists one entry per CDR3 protein. The table has about 640,000 distinct CDR3 sequences, 15% to 20% seen once. The sequencing sample was made of naive CD8+ T cells from blood, with Jurkat cell RNA spiked in. These receptors were taken from a human donor in good health. Some libraries in this study had Jurkat cell RNA spiked in. Both conserved end residues are part of each CDR3. D genes are given only for firm matches. The size entry is marked missing in some rows and otherwise reads once, few, many or a size class.

d_call	clone_size	v_call	j_call	cdr3_nt	cdr3_aa
NA	many	TRBV6-5	TRBJ1-5	TGTGCCAGCAAGACAGTCCCATCAGGCAATCAGCCCCAGCATTTT	CASKTVPSGNQPQHF
TRBD2	NA	TRBV7-2	TRBJ2-7	TGTGCCAGCAATAGCGGGAGTGACTACGAGCAGTACTTC	CASNSGSDYEQYF
TRBD1	many	TRBV6-2/TRBV6-3	TRBJ1-5	TGTGCCAGCAGTCCGACAGGGAGCAATCAGCCCCAGCATTTT	CASSPTGSNQPQHF
NA	many	TRBV27	TRBJ2-5	TGTGCCAGCAGTTCCCTGACAAGGGCGCTGAAGACCCAGTACTTC	CASSSLTRALKTQYF
NA	NA	TRBV14	TRBJ1-1	TGTGCCAGCAGCCCGGCGGGGACTGGAGCTTTCTTT	CASSPAGTGAFF
NA	many	TRBV29-1	TRBJ2-5	TGCAGCGTTGAAGGTAACGCGGAAGAGACCCAGTACTTC	CSVEGNAEETQYF
NA	many	TRBV29-1	TRBJ1-1	TGCAGCGTTGAACTTCGTAGTGAAGCTTTCTTT	CSVELRSEAFF
NA	few	TRBV13	TRBJ2-2	TGTGCCAGCAGCCTATTCTCACCGGGACTTCTGTCCGGGGAGCTGTTTTTT	CASSLFSPGLLSGELFF
NA	many	TRBV4-3	TRBJ2-7	TGCGCCAGCAGCCAAGACTTCGCTAGTGCTTCGGTTTACGAGCAGTACTTC	CASSQDFASASVYEQYF
NA	few	TRBV19	TRBJ2-7	TGTGCCAGTAGTAGAAAAGGGCAATTCTACGAGCAGTACTTC	CASSRKGQFYEQYF
TRBD1	NA	TRBV12-3/TRBV12-4	TRBJ2-5	TGTGCCAGCAGTTTTCCCCAAGGGACAGGGCAACGGGAGACCCAGTACTTC	CASSFPQGTGQRETQYF
NA	few	TRBV2	TRBJ2-7	TGTGCCAGCAGTGACCGGGGGCGTCCCTACGAGCAGTACTTC	CASSDRGRPYEQYF
TRBD1	many	TRBV28	TRBJ2-7	TGTGCCAGCAGACTTACAGGGGGCACTAACTACGAGCAGTACTTC	CASRLTGGTNYEQYF
TRBD2	few	TRBV20-1	TRBJ2-3	TGCAGTGCCACCTCCGTGGGACTAGCGGGAGTATTAAGTACAGATACGCAGTATTTT	CSATSVGLAGVLSTDTQYF
NA	many	TRBV29-1	TRBJ2-2	TGCAGCGTTGAAGTTCAGGGGAGGCGGTTTTTT	CSVEVQGRRFF
TRBD2	NA	TRBV7-2	TRBJ2-5	TGTGCCAGCAGCTTATATGGGCTAGCGGGGGGGCCCAGGACCCAGTACTTC	CASSLYGLAGGPRTQYF
NA	many	TRBV11-2	TRBJ1-1	TGTGCCAGCAGCTTAGGGACAGAAACTGAAGCTTTCTTT	CASSLGTETEAFF
TRBD2	few	TRBV7-6	TRBJ2-5	TGTGCCAGCAACTTCGGGACTACGCCAGAGACCCAGTACTTC	CASNFGTTPETQYF
NA	NA	TRBV6-1	TRBJ1-1	TGTGCCAGCAGTGACAGGAGTTCTGAAAACACTGAAGCTTTCTTT	CASSDRSSENTEAFF
TRBD1	many	TRBV10-1	TRBJ1-1	TGCGCCAGCAGTGAGGGCAGGGGGTCGACTGAAGCTTTCTTT	CASSEGRGSTEAFF
TRBD2	few	TRBV11-2	TRBJ2-1	TGTGCCAGCAGCAGGGGACTAGCGGGAGGCCTTCTCTACAATGAGCAGTTCTTC	CASSRGLAGGLLYNEQFF
NA	NA	TRBV20-1	TRBJ2-1	TGCAATGCTAGAAACGCTGGCACCCAACCTAACAATGAGCAGTTCTTC	CNARNAGTQPNNEQFF
NA	many	TRBV12-3/TRBV12-4	TRBJ2-7	TGTGCCAGCAGTCTGGCATCTACCGGGTACGAGCAGTACTTC	CASSLASTGYEQYF
TRBD1	many	TRBV24-1	TRBJ2-1	TGTGCCACCAGTCCGGGGGGACAGGGCGGCTTTCCCTACAATGAGCAGTTCTTC	CATSPGGQGGFPYNEQFF
NA	NA	TRBV30	TRBJ1-2	TGTGCCTGGAGTTACGGGGGGGAGGGCTACACCTTC	CAWSYGGEGYTF
NA	many	TRBV19	TRBJ2-7	TGTGCCACCCGACCAGGGGGGGGCCTCTACGAGCAGTACTTC	CATRPGGGLYEQYF
TRBD2	NA	TRBV6-5	TRBJ2-7	TGTGCCAGCAGTTACTCGAGCGGGAGGTCTTACGAGCAGTACTTC	CASSYSSGRSYEQYF
TRBD1	many	TRBV27	TRBJ2-7	TGTGCCAGCAGTCCTGGGACAGGGGGGAACTACGAGCAGTACTTC	CASSPGTGGNYEQYF